What follows is one TCR beta chain and its context. No antigen is known for it. These data belong to a study of response to subunit inactivated influenza vaccine. Findings and limits, study-wide: The authors proposed limited new T cell recruitment per seasonal influenza vaccination.

Via MiXCR, TCRdb re-called the RT-PCR reads, giving one row per CDR3 protein. The sample comprises 250,000 to 350,000 distinct CDR3 sequences, about 20% of which are singletons, and 10% rests with the top ten. The ends lost 3 bases at V and 0 bases at J; junction bases unmatched: 4. Germline lookup yields CDR1 GTSNPN and CDR2 SVGIG (reference sequence). This CDR3 is built from 14 residues. Source: PBMCs from blood, taken approximately 20 months after vaccination. The genes are TRBV30 and TRBJ1-2, with 7 nucleotides matching TRBD1. This clonotype was sampled from a man between 50 and 69 years old who received an inactivated influenza vaccine. The CDR3 loop reads CAWRSDRTNYGYTF. The CDR3 DNA reads as TGTGCCTGGAGATCGGACAGGACTAACTATGGCTACACCTTC.